Reported below is one TCR beta chain. V was cut by 5 bases and J by 2 bases, with 14 bases left in between. In germline, CDR1 is SGHTA, CDR2 FQGNSA. CDR3 length: 15 residues. This sample stems from a study of T cell changes during pregnancy in multiple sclerosis. TCRdb's copy holds only in-frame clones and misses some; the assay was immunoSEQ multiplex PCR. The sample consists of approximately 88,000 clones, about 93% of them appearing once. The J gene is TRBJ2-3, the V gene TRBV7-2; D gene uncertain. The TCR comes from a female donor with multiple sclerosis, enrolled in a pregnancy study. Sequenced here: peripheral blood, sampled in the first trimester of pregnancy. The CDR3 bases are TGTGCCAGCAGCGACCTAGGAAACCCCACAGATACGCAGTATTTT. The encoded protein is CASSDLGNPTDTQYF. The complete variable domain, with remaining parts taken from reference TRBV7-2 and TRBJ2-3, reads GAGVSQSPSNKVTEKGKDVELRCDPISGHTALYWYRQSLGQGLEFLIYFQGNSAPDKSGLPSDRFSAERTGGSVSTLTIQRTQQEDSAVYLCASSDLGNPTDTQYFGPGTRLTVL.